Shown below are 21 T cell receptor beta chains from a single sample sequenced in a study of blood T cell repertoires in COVID-19. The assay was immunoSEQ multiplex PCR, and TCRdb's table has in-frame clones only and misses some. The table includes 250,000 or so clones, over 80% detected once. Sequencing input: PBMCs or T cells enriched from blood (not recorded which). The receptors here all came from a man over 45 who had been exposed to COVID-19.

This sequence joins TRBV6-5 and TRBJ2-3, with no clear D. The germline V and J ends were trimmed by 5 bases and 1 base, with 13 bases remaining between them. CDR3 size: 15 residues. The V gene's germline CDR1 is MNHEY and CDR2 SVGAGI. CDR3 residues: CASSPLTPRTDTQYF. CDR3 DNA: TGTGCCAGCAGTCCGTTGACACCCCGCACAGATACGCAGTATTTT.

The chain joins TRBV7-3 to TRBJ1-1, with 10 positions matching TRBD1. Germline assignment: CDR1 SGHTA and CDR2 FQGTGA. CDR3 length: 13 residues. V lost 2 bases to trimming and J lost 7 bases; unmatched junction nucleotides: 1. The CDR3 DNA reads as TGTGCCAGCAGCTTAGGGACAGGGGTTGAAGCTTTCTTT. The encoded protein is CASSLGTGVEAFF.

The V call is TRBV18, the J call TRBJ1-4, with D possibly matching TRBD1 (5 bases). This CDR3 region has 14 residues. The V gene lost 3 bases and the J gene lost 7 bases, with 12 bases spanning the gap. Germline V gene data show CDR1 as KGHSH and CDR2 as LQKENI. CDR3 coding DNA: TGTGCCAGCTCACCTCAGGGTTCGGGTGAAAAACTGTTTTTT. It is translated as CASSPQGSGEKLFF. The whole variable domain, remainder taken from reference TRBV18 and TRBJ1-4, is NAGVMQNPRHLVRRRGQEARLRCSPMKGHSHVYWYRQLPEEGLKFMVYLQKENIIDESGMPKERFSAEFPKEGPSILRIQQVVRGDSAAYFCASSPQGSGEKLFFGSGTQLSVL.

The chain joins TRBV5-1 to TRBJ2-7; D is perhaps TRBD2 (6 bases). Germline CDR1 and CDR2: SGHRS and YFSETQ. The CDR3 loop spans 12 amino acids. The V end was cut by 4 bases, the J end by 6 bases, with 11 bases between. As DNA, the CDR3 is TGCGCCAGCAGCGCGGGATACGGCGAGCAGTACTTC. Translation gives CASSAGYGEQYF.

This chain uses TRBV7-8 with TRBJ1-1; D is undetermined. CDR1 and CDR2 (germline): SGHVS, FQNEAQ. Trimming took off 1 base at V and 4 bases at J, with 10 bases between the two ends. The CDR3 contains 14 residues. CDR3 region: CASSLVYGSTEAFF. Written as DNA, the CDR3 is TGTGCCAGCAGCTTAGTGTACGGGAGCACTGAAGCTTTCTTT.

V gene TRBV12-5 combines with J gene TRBJ1-2; tentatively, D is TRBD1 (6 bases). Trimming removed 5 bases from V and 3 bases from J, with 19 bases in between. The germline CDR1 and CDR2 sequences are LGHNT and FRNRAP. The CDR3 consists of 16 residues. The CDR3 DNA sequence: TGTGCTAGTGGTCCAGCGGGGGGGCTGGGGGACTATGGCTACACCTTC. Amino acids: CASGPAGGLGDYGYTF.

J is TRBJ1-1 and V is TRBV30; weak D call: TRBD1 (6 bases). From germline, CDR1 is GTSNPN and CDR2 SVGIG (reference sequence). V was clipped by 0 bases and J by 5 bases, with 10 bases between them. CDR3 length equals 13 residues. This CDR3 is CAWSVGQMTEAFF. The CDR3 bases are TGTGCCTGGAGTGTCGGACAGATGACTGAAGCTTTCTTT.

V usage is TRBV7-8 and J usage is TRBJ1-3, with no clear D. The CDR3 contains 16 residues. Trimming took off 0 bases at V and 0 bases at J, with 9 bases between the two ends. Germline CDR1 SGHVS, CDR2 FQNEAQ. CDR3 DNA: TGTGCCAGCAGCTTAGCGCGTACCCTCTCTGGAAACACCATATATTTT. As protein: CASSLARTLSGNTIYF.

This chain uses TRBV6-2 or TRBV6-3 with TRBJ2-4; weak D call: TRBD2 (5 bases). CDR1 and CDR2 (germline): MNHEY, SVGEGT. V gave up 0 bases and J gave up 4 bases, with 16 bases separating them. The CDR3 sequence is 17 residues long. CDR3 region: CASSYSMGLPGKNIQYF. The CDR3 DNA sequence: TGTGCCAGCAGTTACTCGATGGGTCTGCCGGGAAAAAACATTCAGTACTTC.

J is TRBJ1-5 and V is TRBV6-4; D may be TRBD1 (6 bases). V dropped 6 bases and J dropped 6 bases, with 12 bases sitting between them. This CDR3 region has 13 residues. In germline, CDR1 is MRHNA, CDR2 SNTAGT. The CDR3 spells CASSLTQGQPQHF. DNA for the CDR3: TGTGCCAGCAGCCTTACACAGGGTCAGCCCCAGCATTTT.

The genes are TRBV5-1 and TRBJ2-1; 13 nucleotides align to TRBD2. The CDR3 runs to 18 residues. Germline trimming cut 4 bases from V and 0 bases from J; bases unmatched to any gene: 7. Germline V gives CDR1 SGHRS, CDR2 YFSETQ. For the CDR3, the DNA is TGCGCCAGCAGCGTCGGACTAGCGGGAGAAAGCTCCTACAATGAGCAGTTCTTC. Translated, it gives CASSVGLAGESSYNEQFF.

This chain joins TRBV5-1 and TRBJ2-5; D is possibly TRBD2 (6 bases). The CDR3 has 14 amino acids. Trimming left V 0 bases short and J 5 bases short, with 11 bases between. Germline V gene lookup returns CDR1 SGHRS and CDR2 YFSETQ. This CDR3 is CASSLGTGAETQYF. In DNA, the CDR3 is TGCGCCAGCAGCTTGGGAACGGGAGCTGAGACCCAGTACTTC.

The chain links TRBV28 to TRBJ2-3, with 10 bases lining up with TRBD1. CDR1 is MDHEN, CDR2 SYDVKM, per germline. J lost 5 bases, V lost 5 bases, and 10 bases had no gene match. The CDR3 consists of 16 residues. CDR3 in DNA: TGTGCCAGCAGTATCCGCCGTTGGGACAGGGGAGATACGCAGTATTTT. It specifies CASSIRRWDRGDTQYF.

The chain links TRBV19 to TRBJ2-7; D is ambiguous. Germline lookup yields CDR1 LNHDA and CDR2 SQIVND (reference sequence). CDR3 length equals 15 residues. The germline V and J ends were trimmed by 5 bases and 2 bases, with 16 bases remaining between them. The CDR3 region is CASSPTISRTYEQYF. CDR3 coding DNA: TGTGCCAGTAGTCCAACGATATCCAGGACCTACGAGCAGTACTTC.

The chain links TRBV5-4 to TRBJ1-1; possibly TRBD1 for D (6 bases). This CDR3 has 16 amino acids. V was cut by 0 bases and J by 7 bases, with 19 bases left in between. Germline V CDR1 and CDR2: SGHNT, YYREEE (reference sequence). The CDR3 spells CASSLDVAGGAGEAFF. CDR3 DNA: TGTGCCAGCAGCTTGGATGTCGCGGGGGGCGCAGGTGAAGCTTTCTTT.

The rearrangement uses TRBV6-5 and TRBJ2-3, with TRBD1 matching 8 bases. The CDR3 is 16 residues long. Trimming removed 0 bases from V and 5 bases from J; junction bases left unmatched: 7. Germline V gene sequence: CDR1 MNHEY, CDR2 SVGAGI. Here the CDR3 reads CASSYSAGGWIDTQYF. For the CDR3, the DNA is TGTGCCAGCAGTTACTCGGCAGGGGGCTGGATAGATACGCAGTATTTT.

V gene TRBV3-1 (or the pseudogene TRBV3-2) combines with J gene TRBJ2-1, with 8 bases matching TRBD2. The CDR3 spans 16 residues. Germline V gene data show CDR1 as LGHDT and CDR2 as YNNKEL (reference sequence). V shed 2 bases, J shed 9 bases, and the junction held 12 bases outside the gene matches. This CDR3 is CASSQTGTSLIGEQFF. CDR3 DNA sequence: TGTGCCAGCAGCCAAACCGGGACTAGTTTAATCGGTGAGCAGTTCTTC.

This sequence joins TRBV18 and TRBJ2-7; D gene ambiguous. The CDR3 is 14 residues long. With 0 bases removed from V and 4 bases from J, the gap between germline ends came to 10 bases. Germline V gives CDR1 KGHSH, CDR2 LQKENI. The DNA of the CDR3 is TGTGCCAGCTCACCACCCGGAGCCCCTTACGAGCAGTACTTC. Protein sequence: CASSPPGAPYEQYF.

The V call is TRBV19, the J call TRBJ2-1, with 9 bases aligning to TRBD2. With V trimmed by 0 bases and J by 3 bases, 3 bases remained unmatched. The CDR3 sequence is 16 residues long. Germline CDR1 LNHDA, CDR2 SQIVND (reference sequence). CDR3 sequence reads: CASSIDSGSFYNEQFF. CDR3 nucleotides: TGTGCCAGTAGTATAGATAGCGGGAGCTTCTACAATGAGCAGTTCTTC.

The chain recombines TRBV28 with TRBJ2-5, with D maybe TRBD1 (5 bases). The CDR3 length is 15 residues. Germline values: CDR1 MDHEN, CDR2 SYDVKM. Trimming pared 3 bases from V and 4 bases from J, leaving 15 bases between. The CDR3 protein is CASSFLGLERETQYF. In DNA form, the CDR3 reads TGTGCCAGCAGTTTTTTGGGGCTTGAGCGAGAGACCCAGTACTTC.

This clone has only one observation. The CDR3: CASSPGISTDTQYF. CDR3 DNA sequence: TGTGCCAGCAGCCCCGGGATCAGCACAGATACGCAGTATTTT. The gene calls are TRBV7-3 and TRBJ2-3; a possible D gene is TRBD2 (5 bases). CDR3 length: 14 amino acids. Germline V gene sequence: CDR1 SGHTA, CDR2 FQGTGA. V was pared by 5 bases and J by 0 bases, with 9 bases between.